Listed below are T cell receptor beta chains from one sample, sequenced in a study of T cells after yellow fever vaccination. TCRdb passed the 5' RACE reads through MiXCR, listing each CDR3 protein once. The repertoire holds about 260,000 distinct CDR3 sequences, with about 5.2% as singletons. The sample here was CD4+ T cells sorted from PBMCs, taken on the day of the yellow fever booster vaccination. These receptors were collected from a man between 18 and 35 years old who received the YFV17D yellow fever vaccine. Both conserved end residues are part of each CDR3. The D gene is left open where the match is weak. The size of a clone is reported for some rows only, either as once, few or many, or as a class for expanded clones.

d_gene	v_gene	j_gene	len	abundance	CDR3aa	CDR3nt
TRBD1	TRBV5-5	TRBJ2-1	14	many	CASSFFRGKNEQFF	TGTGCCAGCAGCTTTTTCAGGGGGAAGAATGAGCAGTTCTTC
.	TRBV5-6	TRBJ1-1	13	few	CASSLDYGTEAFF	TGTGCCAGCAGCTTGGATTATGGGACTGAAGCTTTCTTT
TRBD1	TRBV18	TRBJ1-4	16	.	CASSRTGQGRREKLFF	TGTGCCAGCTCACGAACTGGACAGGGGAGGAGAGAAAAACTGTTTTTT
.	TRBV29-1	TRBJ1-5	12	.	CSVSGTNQPQHF	TGCAGCGTCTCCGGGACAAATCAGCCCCAGCATTTT
.	TRBV27	TRBJ2-7	13	.	CASRDSGGYEQYF	TGTGCCAGCCGCGACAGTGGAGGGTACGAGCAGTACTTC
.	TRBV7-6	TRBJ1-5	15	many	CASSLVSGSDQPQHF	TGTGCCAGCAGCTTAGTCTCGGGTTCTGATCAGCCCCAGCATTTT
TRBD1	TRBV7-2	TRBJ2-1	15	many	CASSLAGQGIGEQFF	TGTGCCAGCAGCTTAGCGGGACAGGGTATAGGTGAGCAGTTCTTC
TRBD2	TRBV4-3	TRBJ2-1	14	many	CASSTERGRDEQFF	TGCGCCAGCAGCACGGAACGAGGGAGGGATGAGCAGTTCTTC
TRBD2	TRBV7-9	TRBJ2-5	16	.	CASSPNLAGGRETQYF	TGTGCCAGCAGCCCCAATCTAGCGGGGGGGCGGGAGACCCAGTACTTC
TRBD1	TRBV4-1	TRBJ1-6	14	many	CDSGQGQGLPPLHF	TGCGACTCGGGCCAGGGACAGGGGTTACCACCCCTCCACTTT
.	TRBV14	TRBJ1-1	14	many	CASSPRGVNTEAFF	TGTGCCAGCAGCCCAAGAGGGGTGAACACTGAAGCTTTCTTT